The 13 T cell receptor beta chains given below trace back to one sample, sequenced in a study of CD8 T cells in ankylosing spondylitis. Whole-study findings and limits: Seven to nine highly homologous variants formed a TCR beta motif that appeared characteristic of ankylosing spondylitis blood.

TCRdb itself ran the 5' RACE reads through MiXCR, one entry per CDR3 protein. The table includes 750,000 to 850,000 distinct CDR3 sequences, about 12% detected once. Their cognate antigens are unknown. Sequencing was carried out using blood, either unsorted or a sorted T cell fraction (not recorded which). These receptors all stem from a male donor with ankylosing spondylitis.

V usage is TRBV7-2 and J usage is TRBJ1-2; TRBD1 matches at 7 bases. In germline, CDR1 is SGHTA, CDR2 FQGNSA. The CDR3 extends over 15 amino acids. V lost 4 bases and J lost 4; bases outside the gene matches: 9. CDR3 DNA sequence: TGTGCCAGCAGCTCAGCCGGGACAGTCGGCTATGGCTACACCTTC. Its protein product is CASSSAGTVGYGYTF.

V is TRBV20-1 and J is TRBJ1-5; D not resolved. Germline CDR1 is DFQATT and CDR2 is SNEGSKA (reference sequence). The length of the CDR3 is 14 residues. The V and J ends lost 0 bases and 1 base respectively, with 7 bases between them. CDR3 protein: CSAREAQSNQPQHF. The CDR3 region has the DNA TGCAGTGCTAGAGAGGCACAGAGCAATCAGCCCCAGCATTTT.

This clonotype was seen more than once but under ten times. DNA of the CDR3: TGCAGTGCTAGAAGGACACTCCAAGAGACCCAGTACTTC. This translates into CSARRTLQETQYF. This chain joins TRBV20-1 and TRBJ2-5; TRBD1 is a possible D gene (5 bases). V gave up 2 bases and J gave up 1 base, with 8 bases separating them. The CDR3 sequence is 13 residues long. The germline V gene has CDR1 DFQATT and CDR2 SNEGSKA (reference sequence).

This rearrangement joins TRBV7-2 to TRBJ2-7; 12 bases align to TRBD1. J gave up 3 bases and V 3 bases, and 3 bases lay outside the gene matches. This CDR3 has 15 residues. Germline CDR1 SGHTA, CDR2 FQGNSA. DNA for the CDR3: TGTGCCAGCAGCTTGGGACAGGGGGCAATCTACGAGCAGTACTTC. Residues: CASSLGQGAIYEQYF.

This rearrangement joins TRBV12-3 or TRBV12-4 to TRBJ2-1; D gene ambiguous. Trimming pared 3 bases from V and 0 bases from J, leaving 12 bases between. This CDR3 contains 16 residues. The CDR3 DNA reads TGTGCCAGCAGTTTTTCGTACACGAGCTCCTACAATGAGCAGTTCTTC. As protein: CASSFSYTSSYNEQFF.

The genes are TRBV29-1 and TRBJ2-1, with TRBD2 matching over 7 bases. Germline-derived CDR1 and CDR2 are SQVTM and ANQGSEA. Unmatched junction bases numbered 7, after V lost 8 bases and J lost 3 bases. The CDR3 covers 13 residues. The CDR3 protein is CSFSASGYNEQFF. CDR3 coding DNA: TGCAGCTTTTCGGCTAGCGGCTACAATGAGCAGTTCTTC.

This clonotype was seen repeatedly, ten times or more. The chain uses TRBV7-9 and TRBJ1-4, with D tentatively TRBD1 (5 bases). The CDR3 covers 18 residues. The germline V and J ends were trimmed by 3 bases and 5 bases, with 22 bases remaining between them. CDR1 and CDR2 from the germline V gene are SEHNR and FQNEAQ (reference sequence). The CDR3 nucleotides read TGTGCCAGCAGCTTTGGGGACGTCTCGGACCTTTTAAATGAAAAACTGTTTTTT. Amino acid sequence: CASSFGDVSDLLNEKLFF.

This clonotype showed up just a few times. The rearrangement links TRBV5-1 to TRBJ2-7; D possibly corresponds to TRBD1 (6 bases). Looked up from germline, CDR1 is SGHRS and CDR2 is YFSETQ. This CDR3 has 15 residues. Trimming cost V 4 bases and J 2 bases, with 16 bases left between them. The CDR3 here is CASSGGSKTTYEQYF. CDR3 bases: TGCGCCAGCAGCGGGGGCAGTAAGACAACCTACGAGCAGTACTTC. The full variable domain, in which reference TRBV5-1 and TRBJ2-7 provide the parts outside the CDR3, is KAGVTQTPRYLIKTRGQQVTLSCSPISGHRSVSWYQQTPGQGLQFLFEYFSETQRNKGNFPGRFSGRQFSNSRSEMNVSTLELGDSALYLCASSGGSKTTYEQYFGPGTRLTVT.

Note on this clonotype: This may arise from a read error, as a much more abundant clone is one base away. The V call is TRBV20-1, the J call TRBJ1-1; D perhaps matches TRBD1 (5 bases). CDR1 is DFQATT, CDR2 SNEGSKA, per germline (reference sequence). CDR3 length: 13 amino acids. V was clipped by 2 bases and J by 5 bases, with 12 bases between them. CDR3 amino acids: CSARRGSGTEAFF. The DNA for the CDR3 is TGCAGTGCTAGACGGGGGTCAGGGACTGAAGCTTTCTTT.

The V call is TRBV7-2, the J call TRBJ2-5, with D uncertain. Germline-derived CDR1 and CDR2 are SGHTA and FQGNSA. The CDR3 spans 14 residues. V was clipped by 5 bases and J by 5 bases, with 15 bases between them. In nucleotides, the CDR3 is TGTGCCAGCAGCCCCCTTCCGGGCTACGAGACCCAGTACTTC. Translating gives CASSPLPGYETQYF.

This clonotype turned up a few times. CDR3 in DNA: TGTGCCAGCAACCTCGGTAGCGGGTCACCCCTCCACTTT. Amino acid sequence: CASNLGSGSPLHF. V and J are TRBV12-3 or TRBV12-4 and TRBJ1-6; D call uncertain. V was pared by 7 bases and J by 10 bases, with 14 bases between. This CDR3 spans 13 amino acids.

The rearrangement links TRBV25-1 to TRBJ2-3; TRBD2 is a possible D gene (5 bases). Trimming left V 6 bases short and J 7 bases short, with 20 bases between. The length of the CDR3 is 15 residues. Germline V CDR1 and CDR2: MGHDK, SYGVNS. CDR3 sequence: CASSRGQGHDNTQYF. CDR3 nucleotide sequence: TGTGCCAGCAGCCGAGGGCAAGGGCATGACAATACGCAGTATTTT.

This clonotype was counted at least ten times. CDR3 bases: TGCGCCAGCAGCCACGGGACTAGCGGGAGCTACGAGCAGTACTTC. It is translated as CASSHGTSGSYEQYF. The chain joins TRBV5-1 to TRBJ2-7, with 14 bases matching TRBD2. The ends lost 4 bases at V and 3 bases at J; junction bases unmatched: 3. The CDR3 runs 15 residues. Germline-derived CDR1 and CDR2 are SGHRS and YFSETQ.